This T cell receptor (beta chain) was observed in a study of blood T cell repertoires in COVID-19. Study context: COVID-19 samples collected from the United States, Italy and Spain covered acute and convalescent phases.

Participants were aged roughly 18 to 90 years, lived in over 20 US areas, and enrolled virtually. Categorization into cohorts depended on clinical history that participants reported. Two negative PCRs, clearance, or symptom resolution were required of recovered Cohort 3 donors. In germline, CDR1 is SGHTA, CDR2 FQGNSA. With 5 bases removed from V and 1 base from J, the gap between germline ends came to 8 bases. CDR3 size: 13 residues. Repertoires were generated with immunoSEQ multiplex PCR, while TCRdb's copy carries only in-frame clones and drops some. Altogether under 300,000 clones are present, 82% being singletons, with the ten largest covering roughly 15%.

This TCR was recovered from a man aged 35-49 years who had recovered from COVID-19. The V gene is TRBV7-2, the J gene TRBJ1-1, with D tentatively TRBD1 (5 bases). The sample comprised PBMCs or T cells enriched from blood (not recorded which). The CDR3 DNA sequence: TGTGCCAGCAGCGTCAGGGCGAACACTGAAGCTTTCTTT. Translation: CASSVRANTEAFF. Full variable domain (missing parts from reference TRBV7-2 and TRBJ1-1): GAGVSQSPSNKVTEKGKDVELRCDPISGHTALYWYRQSLGQGLEFLIYFQGNSAPDKSGLPSDRFSAERTGGSVSTLTIQRTQQEDSAVYLCASSVRANTEAFFGQGTRLTVV.